One and the same sample provided the 3 T cell receptor beta chains below, sequenced in a study of T cells in Graves' hyperthyroidism and ophthalmopathy (dated by TCRdb to between 2017 and 2020). Receptors were amplified or captured by multiplex PCR. These reads were obtained on an Illumina HiSeq 2000. The TCR beta CDR3 regions were amplified from the RNA transcripts. The first round of RT-PCR for the TCR CDR3 was performed with the HTBI primer set and the Qiagen OneStep RT-PCR kit. The public reads were reprocessed in TCRdb via fastp at Q25 and MiXCR, keeping in-frame beta chains. Under each unique CDR3 protein, matching rows form one entry showing the most common genes and DNA. A total of 500,000 to 650,000 distinct CDR3 sequences appear in this sample, 15% to 20% of them only once. Roughly 18% of the sample is taken by the ten largest. Material for sequencing was blood. These receptor sequences come from a woman aged 18 to 35 with Graves' ophthalmopathy.

This clonotype appeared a few times. The chain employs TRBV15 and TRBJ2-1; unclear D gene. V gave up 0 bases and J gave up 5 bases, with 8 bases separating them. CDR1 and CDR2 (germline): LNHNV, YYDKDF (reference sequence). The CDR3 is 14 amino acids. Here the CDR3 DNA reads TGTGCCACCAGCAGAGATGGGTGGGACAATGAGCAGTTCTTC. Translating gives CATSRDGWDNEQFF.

This clonotype occurred a few times. The V and J genes are TRBV20-1 and TRBJ2-1, with 12 bases lining up with TRBD2. CDR3 length equals 16 residues. Germline CDR1 DFQATT, CDR2 SNEGSKA (reference sequence). V gave up 0 bases and J gave up 15 bases; unmatched junction bases: 15. CDR3 coding DNA: TGCAGTGCTAGAGACATACTAGCGGGGGGTTTAGGGGCGTGGTTCTTC. Translated: CSARDILAGGLGAWFF.

This clonotype was picked up many times. V gene TRBV7-2 combines with J gene TRBJ2-7; the D is unclear. Trimming left V 3 bases short and J 0 bases short, with 9 bases between. The germline CDR1 and CDR2 sequences are SGHTA and FQGNSA. The length of the CDR3 is 14 residues. In DNA, the CDR3 is TGTGCCAGCAGCTTGGGTACGGACTCCTACGAGCAGTACTTC. This gives the protein CASSLGTDSYEQYF.